This T cell receptor beta chain was observed in a study of long-term antiretroviral therapy in people with HIV. Study-level information: In the earliest collections, sampling predates the 2015 immediate-ART recommendation by about a decade. Study-wide findings and caveats: Blood in the study was drawn between the mid-2000s and the late 2010s, possibly under older ART regimens, which may be less effective than current ones.

Prior to DNA extraction, the samples held roughly 1-10 million cryopreserved PBMC. Investigators performed immunoSEQ version v3.0 at survey level. Per-sample targets for sequencing were about 35,000-55,000 T-cell genomes. The table came from immunoSEQ multiplex PCR; TCRdb's copy has only in-frame clones and leaves some out. The sample contains 30,000 to 40,000 clones, roughly 85% of which appear only once. To note about this clone: What it binds is unknown.

The input for sequencing was unsorted PBMCs, taken 3.3 years after starting antiretroviral therapy. This sequence originates from a young man with HIV.

CDR3 protein: CASSFYRQWGTDTQYF. DNA for the CDR3: TGTGCCAGCAGTTTCTATCGACAGTGGGGCACAGATACGCAGTATTTT. The chain links TRBV6-5 to TRBJ2-3, with D maybe TRBD1 (5 bases). CDR1 is MNHEY, CDR2 SVGAGI, per germline. The length of the CDR3 is 16 residues. V gave up 4 bases and J gave up 1 base, with 15 bases separating them.